This T cell receptor beta chain derives from a study of brain metastases from non-small cell lung cancer. Overall study findings and caveats: Compared with their matched primary tumors, 60% to 80% of brain metastases showed expanded T-cell clones. Brain metastases shared most TCR repertoire with primaries, with sparse T cells.

Sequencing used immunoSEQ multiplex PCR; TCRdb keeps in-frame clones, though not all of them. The data contain about 15,000 clones, over 75% of them singletons. CDR1 and CDR2 from the germline V gene are MNHEY and SVGAGI. V was clipped by 7 bases and J by 5 bases, with 17 bases between them. The CDR3 has 15 residues. As to this clone: The antigen remains undetermined.

The receptor was derived from a donor aged 40 or over with non-small cell lung cancer. The rearrangement links TRBV6-5 to TRBJ1-4, with D possibly matching TRBD1 (6 bases). The specimen was primary lung tumor tissue. CDR3 DNA: TGTGCCAGCAAGGACAGTCCCAAGTCCAATGAAAAACTGTTTTTT. Translation: CASKDSPKSNEKLFF.